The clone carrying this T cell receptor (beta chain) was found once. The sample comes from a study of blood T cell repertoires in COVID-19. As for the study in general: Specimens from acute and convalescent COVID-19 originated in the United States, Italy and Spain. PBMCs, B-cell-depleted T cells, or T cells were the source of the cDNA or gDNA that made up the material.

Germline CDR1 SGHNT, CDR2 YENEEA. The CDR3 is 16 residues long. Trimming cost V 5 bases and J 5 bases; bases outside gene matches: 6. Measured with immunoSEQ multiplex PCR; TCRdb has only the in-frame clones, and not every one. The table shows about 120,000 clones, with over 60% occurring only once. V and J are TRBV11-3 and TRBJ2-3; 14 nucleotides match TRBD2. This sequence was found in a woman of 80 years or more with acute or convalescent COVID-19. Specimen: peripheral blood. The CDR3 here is CASSLGLAGAGDTQYF. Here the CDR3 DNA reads TGTGCCAGCAGCCTGGGACTAGCGGGGGCGGGAGATACGCAGTATTTT.